The clone carrying this TCR beta chain was counted once. This record belongs to a study of shared clonotypes between healthy human individuals. Assay: immunoSEQ multiplex PCR; the TCRdb copy retains only in-frame clones and omits some. This table has over 950,000 clones, about 72% appearing once. Trimming took 1 base from V and 6 from J, leaving 9 bases between them. This CDR3 contains 14 residues. Germline loops: CDR1 LNHNV, CDR2 YYDKDF (reference sequence). The receptor was derived from a young man in good health. Some clones in this sample may be carry-over from other donors' samples. The chain carries TRBV15 and TRBJ1-4; weak D call: TRBD1 (6 bases). Material: memory CD4+ T cells from PBMCs. As to subset: CD45RA-negative fraction. DNA for the CDR3: TGTGCCACCAGCAGAGGAGGGGGGGATGAAAAACTGTTTTTT. Translating it yields CATSRGGGDEKLFF.